This T cell receptor (beta chain) originates from a study of shared clonotypes between healthy human individuals. Measured with immunoSEQ multiplex PCR; TCRdb has only the in-frame clones, and not every one. Counted here are 2,500,000 or so clones, just over 90% occurring once; the ten biggest clones make up 0.13% to 0.15%. Donors were healthy HIV-negative adults without recent acute infections or vaccinations. Study-wide results and limits: Larger estimated richness was generally recorded for naive subsets relative to memory subsets.

As regards this clone: Its antigen is undetermined.

Per germline, CDR1 SGHVT and CDR2 SQSDAQ. The CDR3 is 19 amino acids. V was cut by 5 bases and J by 2 bases, with 25 bases left in between. The source is a man between 18 and 35 years old in good health. The sample comprised naive CD4+ T cells sorted from blood. As for subset: CD45RA+ positively selected. The rearrangement links TRBV7-4 to TRBJ1-5; possible D gene TRBD1, 5 bases. DNA of the CDR3: TGTGCCAGCAGCCTCCTCGTAGGACCCTTCACAGGCGGCAATCAGCCCCAGCATTTT. Translated, it gives CASSLLVGPFTGGNQPQHF.